This T cell receptor beta chain emerged from a study of lymphopenia after photon versus proton radiotherapy. Study-wide results and limits: Relative stability marked proton patients; photon patients lost diversity and naive cells. After lymphocyte nadir, photon-treated repertoires showed oligoclonal expansion, especially CD8+ Temra. Only patients who died were analyzed for survival; proton advantage is unproven. A bigger post-nadir fall in TCR diversity correlated inversely with survival time in deceased patients.

Germline CDR1 SGHRS, CDR2 YFSETQ. V dropped 3 bases and J dropped 12 bases, with 12 bases sitting between them. CDR3 size: 12 residues. In the case of this clone: Its matching antigen is unknown.

Method: immunoSEQ multiplex PCR; TCRdb's copy keeps in-frame clones and lacks some. Among more than 35,000 clones listed, 70% to 90% were seen once. The origin of this receptor is a man in his fifties or sixties with gastric cancer. The source was peripheral blood, collected from a patient treated with photon-based radiotherapy. This rearrangement joins TRBV5-1 to TRBJ1-4; D is perhaps TRBD1 (5 bases). As DNA, the CDR3 is TGCGCCAGCAGCTCTCAGGGCCTGGAACTGTTTTTT. This codes for CASSSQGLELFF.